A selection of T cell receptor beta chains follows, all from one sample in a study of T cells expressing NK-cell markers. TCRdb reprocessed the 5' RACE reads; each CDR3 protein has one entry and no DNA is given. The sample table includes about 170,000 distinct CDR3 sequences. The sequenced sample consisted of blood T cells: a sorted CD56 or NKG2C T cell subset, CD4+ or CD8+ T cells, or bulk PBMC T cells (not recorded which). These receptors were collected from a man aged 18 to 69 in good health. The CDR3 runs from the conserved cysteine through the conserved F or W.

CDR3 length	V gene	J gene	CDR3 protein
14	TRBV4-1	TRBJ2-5	CASSPTRGQETQYF
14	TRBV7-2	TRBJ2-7	CASSLEQTFYEQYF
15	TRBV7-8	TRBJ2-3	CASSSSAAYTDTQYF
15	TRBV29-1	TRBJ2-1	CSVNLGLSSYNEQFF
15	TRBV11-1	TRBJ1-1	CASSFWPYMNTEAFF
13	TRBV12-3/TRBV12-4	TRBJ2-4	CASSQATRFERYF
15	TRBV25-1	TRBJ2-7	CASSESNWGYYEQYF
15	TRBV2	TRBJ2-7	CASSVGQLGSYEQYF
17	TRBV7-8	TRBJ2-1	CASSTGGGRDSRNEQFF
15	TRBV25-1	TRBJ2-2	CASSVQDRNTGELFF
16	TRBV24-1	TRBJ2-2	CATSDLDDREPGELFF
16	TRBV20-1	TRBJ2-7	CSARDIMGAHTYEQYF
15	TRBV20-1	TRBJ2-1	CSARGDTSYYNEQFF
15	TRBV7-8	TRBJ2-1	CASSLTSRTGNEQFF
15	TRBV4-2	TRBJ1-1	CASSQELGGNTEAFF
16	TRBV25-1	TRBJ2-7	CASSESSGVLRYEQYF
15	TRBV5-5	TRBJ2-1	CASTHDRADYNEQFF
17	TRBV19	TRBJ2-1	CASSYHKIERGNNEQFF
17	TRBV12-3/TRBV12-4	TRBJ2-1	CASSLSGGGGATHEQFF
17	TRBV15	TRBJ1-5	CATSRVAGALNNQPQHF
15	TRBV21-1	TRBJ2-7	CASSEWDRKPYEQYF
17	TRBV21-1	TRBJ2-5	CASSICNGPTSQETQYF
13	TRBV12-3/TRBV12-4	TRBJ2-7	CASSSPPGTEQYF
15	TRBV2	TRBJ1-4	CASSEGGGFNEKLFF
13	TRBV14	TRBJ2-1	CASSQDWDNEQFF
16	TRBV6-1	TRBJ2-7	CASSGSGTVIIYEQYF
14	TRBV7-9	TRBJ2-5	CASSGTGPEETQYF
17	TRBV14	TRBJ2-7	CASSQDPYRVSVGEQYF
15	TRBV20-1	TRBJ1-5	CSARDHRARGQPQHF
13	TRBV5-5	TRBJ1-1	CASTRSGAPEAFF
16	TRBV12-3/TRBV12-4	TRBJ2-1	CASSSYDSPGYNEQFF
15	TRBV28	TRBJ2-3	CASSPSGGPADTQYF
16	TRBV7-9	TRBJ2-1	CASSLRGTGEYNEQFF
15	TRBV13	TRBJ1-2	CASSLVTGYNYGYTF
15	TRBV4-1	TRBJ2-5	CASSHFSPLPVSQYF
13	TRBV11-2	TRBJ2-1	CASSSSLVDEQFF
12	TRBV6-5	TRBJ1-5	CASSPGNQPQHF
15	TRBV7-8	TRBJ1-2	CASSPRSGSLDGYTF
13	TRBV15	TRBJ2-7	CATSPQRSYEQYF
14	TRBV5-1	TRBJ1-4	CASSLSGRNEKLFF
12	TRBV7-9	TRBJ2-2	CATDRTTGELFF
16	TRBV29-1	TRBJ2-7	CSAKSSGGPQGPEQYF
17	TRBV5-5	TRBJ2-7	CASSAGLAGGASYEQYF
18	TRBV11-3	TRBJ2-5	CASSSGLAGGLGEETQYF
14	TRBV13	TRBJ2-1	CASSLELAYNEQFF